These 5 T cell receptor beta chains share one sample of origin, sequenced in a study of metastatic and nonmetastatic thyroid tumors. All patients reached thyroid surgery having received no treatment beforehand. TCRdb re-called clones via MiXCR from the PCR reads. The sample shows roughly 40,000 clones, approximately 16% of them seen only once. Sample: blood. These receptors were collected from a female donor with papillary thyroid cancer or a benign thyroid nodule (not recorded which). Some clones in this sample may be carry-over from other donors' samples.

This clone was seen at least ten times. The chain recombines TRBV12-3 or TRBV12-4 with TRBJ2-1; D call uncertain. Trimming took off 1 base at V and 6 bases at J, with 7 bases between the two ends. The CDR3 is 13 amino acids. The CDR3 region has the DNA TGTGCCAGCAGTTTAGGTGAGAGCAATGAGCAGTTCTTC. Translated, it gives CASSLGESNEQFF.

Ten or more counts support this clone. CDR3 loop: CATRVSYEQYF. Here the CDR3 DNA reads TGTGCCACCAGGGTCTCCTACGAGCAGTACTTC. The rearrangement joins TRBV6-1 to TRBJ2-7, with D perhaps matching TRBD1 (5 bases). This CDR3 is built from 11 residues. Trimming pared 10 bases from V and 0 bases from J, leaving 7 bases between. Germline-derived CDR1 and CDR2 are MNHNS and SASEGT.

This chain joins TRBV5-1 and TRBJ2-2; unclear D gene. CDR3 length equals 16 residues. V lost 3 bases and J 7 bases, leaving 19 bases between the germline ends. Germline CDR1 and CDR2: SGHRS and YFSETQ. CDR3 loop: CASSSQQKELGGELFF. The CDR3 region has the DNA TGCGCCAGCAGCTCTCAACAAAAGGAGCTAGGCGGGGAGCTGTTTTTT.

This clone was detected ten times or more. The chain recombines TRBV4-2 with TRBJ1-1, with 7 bases matching TRBD1. Losses at the gene ends were 4 bases for V and 6 bases for J; bases not matched to a gene: 8. The V gene's germline CDR1 is LGHNA and CDR2 YNFKEQ. The CDR3 covers 14 residues. CDR3 protein: CASSPGAGQPEAFF. CDR3 bases: TGTGCCAGCAGCCCGGGGGCGGGACAGCCTGAAGCTTTCTTT.

This clone occurred many times. The chain links TRBV11-2 to TRBJ2-7; perhaps TRBD1 as D (6 bases). Deletions cut 1 base from V and 3 bases from J, with 13 bases between. Germline CDR1 is SGHAT and CDR2 is FQNNGV. The length of the CDR3 is 15 residues. In DNA form, the CDR3 reads TGTGCCAGCAGCTTAGGCCGGGACACGCTCTACGAGCAGTACTTC. This encodes CASSLGRDTLYEQYF.